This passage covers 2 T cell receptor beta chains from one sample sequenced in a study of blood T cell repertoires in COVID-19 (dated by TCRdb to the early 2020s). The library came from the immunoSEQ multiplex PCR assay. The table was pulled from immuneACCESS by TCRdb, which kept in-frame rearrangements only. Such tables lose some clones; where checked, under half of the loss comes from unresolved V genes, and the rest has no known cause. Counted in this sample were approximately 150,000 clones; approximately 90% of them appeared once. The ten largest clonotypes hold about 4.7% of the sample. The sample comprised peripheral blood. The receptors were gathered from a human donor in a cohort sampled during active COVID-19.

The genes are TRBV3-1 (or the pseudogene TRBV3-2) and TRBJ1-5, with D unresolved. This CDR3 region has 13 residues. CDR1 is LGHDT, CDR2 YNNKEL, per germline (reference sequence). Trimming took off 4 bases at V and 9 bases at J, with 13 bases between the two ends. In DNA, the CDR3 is TGTGCCAGCAGCCGGGCTCGTCTGGGGCCCCAGCATTTT. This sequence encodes CASSRARLGPQHF.

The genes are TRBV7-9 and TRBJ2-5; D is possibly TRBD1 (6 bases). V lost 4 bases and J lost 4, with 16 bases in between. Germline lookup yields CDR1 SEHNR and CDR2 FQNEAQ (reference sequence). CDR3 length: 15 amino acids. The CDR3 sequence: CASSSLLTGLETQYF. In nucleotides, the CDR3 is TGTGCCAGCAGCTCACTACTTACAGGGCTAGAGACCCAGTACTTC. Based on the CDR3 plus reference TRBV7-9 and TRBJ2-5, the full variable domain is DTGVSQNPRHKITKRGQNVTFRCDPISEHNRLYWYRQTLGQGPEFLTYFQNEAQLEKSRLLSDRFSAERPKGSFSTLEIQRTEQGDSAMYLCASSSLLTGLETQYFGPGTRLLVL.